Here is one TCR beta chain with its context. The record originates from a study of blood T cell repertoires in COVID-19. The CDR3 extends over 15 amino acids. The germline V and J ends were trimmed by 3 bases and 0 bases, with 14 bases remaining between them. Germline values: CDR1 SQVTM, CDR2 ANQGSEA. The data were produced by immunoSEQ multiplex PCR, yet TCRdb's version contains in-frame clones alone and is incomplete. Here the sample spans over 200,000 clones, over 80% being singletons. This chain connects TRBV29-1 to TRBJ1-2; tentatively, D is TRBD1 (6 bases). Sequencing was carried out using peripheral blood. The sequence was obtained from a man aged 30 to 39 with COVID-19, enrolled during active disease. The chain's CDR3 is CSVDGQHSANYGYTF. The CDR3 coding sequence is TGCAGCGTTGATGGACAGCACTCAGCTAACTATGGCTACACCTTC. Filled out from reference TRBV29-1 and TRBJ1-2, the complete variable domain reads SAVISQKPSRDICQRGTSLTIQCQVDSQVTMMFWYRQQPGQSLTLIATANQGSEATYESGFVIDKFPISRPNLTFSTLTVSNMSPEDSSIYLCSVDGQHSANYGYTFGSGTRLTVV.